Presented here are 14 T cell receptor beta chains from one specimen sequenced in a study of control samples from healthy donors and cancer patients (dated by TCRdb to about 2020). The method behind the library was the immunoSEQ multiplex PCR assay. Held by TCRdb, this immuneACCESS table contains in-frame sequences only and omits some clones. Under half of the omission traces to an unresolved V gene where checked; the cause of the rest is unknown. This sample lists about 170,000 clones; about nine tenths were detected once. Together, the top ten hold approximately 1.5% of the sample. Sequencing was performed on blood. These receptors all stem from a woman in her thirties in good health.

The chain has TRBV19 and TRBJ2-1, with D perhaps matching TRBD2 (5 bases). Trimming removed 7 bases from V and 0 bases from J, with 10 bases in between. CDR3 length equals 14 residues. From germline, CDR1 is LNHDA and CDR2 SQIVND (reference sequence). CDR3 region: CASTTSGSYNEQFF. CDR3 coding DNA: TGTGCCAGTACCACCAGCGGCTCCTACAATGAGCAGTTCTTC. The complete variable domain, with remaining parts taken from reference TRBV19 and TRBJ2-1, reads DGGITQSPKYLFRKEGQNVTLSCEQNLNHDAMYWYRQDPGQGLRLIYYSQIVNDFQKGDIAEGYSVSREKKESFPLTVTSAQKNPTAFYLCASTTSGSYNEQFFGPGTRLTVL.

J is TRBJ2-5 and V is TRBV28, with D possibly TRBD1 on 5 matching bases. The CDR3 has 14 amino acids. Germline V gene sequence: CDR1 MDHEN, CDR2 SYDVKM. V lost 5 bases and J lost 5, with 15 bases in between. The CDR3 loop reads CASSLTASRETQYF. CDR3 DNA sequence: TGTGCCAGCAGTCTGACAGCCTCAAGGGAGACCCAGTACTTC.

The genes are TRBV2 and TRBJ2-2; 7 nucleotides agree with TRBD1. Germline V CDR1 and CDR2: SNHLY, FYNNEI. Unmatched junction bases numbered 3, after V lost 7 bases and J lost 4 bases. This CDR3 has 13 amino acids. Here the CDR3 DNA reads TGTGCCAGCATGACAGGGATCACCGGGGAGCTGTTTTTT. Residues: CASMTGITGELFF.

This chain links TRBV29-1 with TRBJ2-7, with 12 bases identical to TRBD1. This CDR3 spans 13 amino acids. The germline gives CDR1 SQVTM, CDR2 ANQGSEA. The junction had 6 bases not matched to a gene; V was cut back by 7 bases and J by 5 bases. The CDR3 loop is CSAPGQGAHEQYF. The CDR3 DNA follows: TGCAGCGCCCCGGGACAGGGGGCCCACGAGCAGTACTTC.

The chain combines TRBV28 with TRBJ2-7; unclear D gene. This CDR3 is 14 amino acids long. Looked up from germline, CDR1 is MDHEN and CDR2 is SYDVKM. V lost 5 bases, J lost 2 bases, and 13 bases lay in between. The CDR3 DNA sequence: TGTGCCAGCAGTCCCATTAATCAAGCCTACGAGCAGTACTTC. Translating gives CASSPINQAYEQYF.

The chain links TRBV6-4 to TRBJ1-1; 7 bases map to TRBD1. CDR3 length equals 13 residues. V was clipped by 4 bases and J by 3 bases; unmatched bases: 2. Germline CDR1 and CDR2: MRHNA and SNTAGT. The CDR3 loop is CASSADRDTEAFF. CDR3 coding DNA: TGTGCCAGCAGTGCCGACAGGGACACTGAAGCTTTCTTT.

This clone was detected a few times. CDR3 sequence: CASSFSGPSTDTQYF. Here the CDR3 DNA reads TGTGCCAGCAGTTTTAGCGGGCCTAGCACAGATACGCAGTATTTT. V and J are TRBV25-1 and TRBJ2-3, with TRBD2 matching over 7 bases. There are 15 residues in the CDR3. Unmatched junction bases numbered 5, after V lost 5 bases and J lost 0 bases. Germline CDR1 reads MGHDK; CDR2 reads SYGVNS.

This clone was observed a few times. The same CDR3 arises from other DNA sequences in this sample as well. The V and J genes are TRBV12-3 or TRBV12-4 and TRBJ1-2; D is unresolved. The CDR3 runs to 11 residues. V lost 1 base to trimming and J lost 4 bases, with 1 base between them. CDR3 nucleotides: TGTGCCAGCAGTTTAGGCTATGGCTACACCTTC. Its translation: CASSLGYGYTF.

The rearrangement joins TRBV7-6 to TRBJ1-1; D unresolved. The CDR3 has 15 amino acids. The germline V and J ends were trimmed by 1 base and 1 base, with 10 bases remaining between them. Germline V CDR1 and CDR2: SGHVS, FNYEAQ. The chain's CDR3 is CASSLVRAGNTEAFF. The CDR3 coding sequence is TGTGCCAGCAGCTTAGTCCGGGCGGGGAACACTGAAGCTTTCTTT.

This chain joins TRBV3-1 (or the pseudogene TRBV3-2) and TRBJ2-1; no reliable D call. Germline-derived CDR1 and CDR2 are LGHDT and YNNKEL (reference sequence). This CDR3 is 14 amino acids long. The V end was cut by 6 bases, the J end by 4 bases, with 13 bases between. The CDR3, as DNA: TGTGCCAGCAGTCACTTAGACACGTACAATGAGCAGTTCTTC. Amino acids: CASSHLDTYNEQFF.

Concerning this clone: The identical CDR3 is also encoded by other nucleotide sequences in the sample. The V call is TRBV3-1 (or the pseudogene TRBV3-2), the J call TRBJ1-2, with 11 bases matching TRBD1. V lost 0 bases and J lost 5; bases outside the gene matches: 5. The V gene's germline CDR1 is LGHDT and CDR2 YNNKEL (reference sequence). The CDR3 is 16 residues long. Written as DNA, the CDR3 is TGTGCCAGCAGCCAAGACCGGGACAGGGGGAGATATGGCTACACCTTC. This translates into CASSQDRDRGRYGYTF.

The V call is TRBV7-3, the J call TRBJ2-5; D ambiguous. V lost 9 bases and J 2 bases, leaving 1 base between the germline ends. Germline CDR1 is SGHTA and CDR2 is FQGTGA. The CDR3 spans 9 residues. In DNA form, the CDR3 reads TGTGCCAGTCAAGAGACCCAGTACTTC. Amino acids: CASQETQYF.

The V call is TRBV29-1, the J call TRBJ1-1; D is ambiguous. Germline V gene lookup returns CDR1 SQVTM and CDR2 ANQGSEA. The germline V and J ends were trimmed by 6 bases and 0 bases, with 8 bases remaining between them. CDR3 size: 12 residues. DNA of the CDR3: TGCAGCGTGACGACGGTGAACACTGAAGCTTTCTTT. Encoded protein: CSVTTVNTEAFF.

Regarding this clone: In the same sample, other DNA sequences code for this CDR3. CDR3 loop: CASSPDRGSYEQYF. DNA of the CDR3: TGTGCCAGCTCACCTGACAGGGGGTCCTACGAGCAGTACTTC. This rearrangement joins TRBV18 to TRBJ2-7; 9 bases are shared with TRBD1. Germline V gene sequence: CDR1 KGHSH, CDR2 LQKENI. This CDR3 comprises 14 residues. V lost 3 bases to trimming and J lost 1 base; unmatched junction nucleotides: 1.